The 13 T cell receptor beta chains presented below share a single source sample, sequenced in a study of CXCR3-negative and CXCR3-positive naive CD8 T cells. TRB cDNA was prepared as libraries by UMI-labeled 5' RACE. TCRdb reworked the 5' RACE reads into one entry per CDR3 protein, no DNA. In total, the table holds tens of thousands of distinct CDR3 sequences. Source material: memory CD8+ T cells from blood. These receptors came from a human donor in good health. Some clones in this sample may be carry-over from other donors' samples.

V and J are TRBV5-6 and TRBJ2-1; TCRdb returns TRBD2, unconfirmable since there is no DNA. Germline values: CDR1 SGHDT, CDR2 YYEEEE. The CDR3 has 15 residues. CDR3 loop: CASSFPSGPNNEQFF.

The chain combines TRBV5-1 with TRBJ1-1; with no DNA, the TCRdb D assignment of TRBD1 cannot be verified. The CDR3 is made up of 11 amino acids. Germline assignment: CDR1 SGHRS and CDR2 YFSETQ. CDR3 sequence reads: CASRGDTEAFF.

The V call is TRBV4-3, the J call TRBJ2-2; TCRdb returns TRBD2, unconfirmable since there is no DNA. CDR3 length: 17 amino acids. Germline assignment: CDR1 LGHNA and CDR2 YSLEER. The CDR3 sequence is CASSQGSGTSGGGELFF.

V usage is TRBV5-8 and J usage is TRBJ2-1; there is no DNA to check the TCRdb D call of TRBD1. The germline V gene encodes CDR1 SGHTS and CDR2 YDEGEE. The CDR3 loop spans 15 amino acids. The CDR3: CASSQGTGSYNEQFF.

The chain uses TRBV15 and TRBJ2-5; TCRdb lists TRBD1, though no DNA is available to test this call. This CDR3 spans 16 amino acids. Germline CDR1 LNHNV, CDR2 YYDKDF (reference sequence). The CDR3: CATSRDQIGTGETQYF.

This sequence joins TRBV5-1 and TRBJ2-1; TCRdb selects TRBD2, and the lack of DNA leaves this call unchecked. The CDR3 runs to 15 residues. Germline V CDR1 and CDR2: SGHRS, YFSETQ. CDR3 sequence reads: CASRMGLAGVYEQFF.

The rearrangement uses TRBV7-3 and TRBJ1-1; TCRdb's assignment of TRBD1 cannot be checked, as there is no DNA. Germline V CDR1 and CDR2: SGHTA, FQGTGA. The CDR3 consists of 15 residues. The CDR3 here is CASRYTGTGYTEAFF.

The chain uses TRBV29-1 and TRBJ1-1; TCRdb selects TRBD1, and the lack of DNA leaves this call unchecked. The CDR3 loop spans 12 amino acids. The germline V gene encodes CDR1 SQVTM and CDR2 ANQGSEA. CDR3 sequence reads: CSAATGGTEAFF.

The chain uses TRBV20-1 and TRBJ2-7; checking the TCRdb D call of TRBD1 is not possible without DNA. The CDR3 covers 13 residues. In germline, CDR1 is DFQATT, CDR2 SNEGSKA (reference sequence). The CDR3 protein is CSARDWGAYEQYF.

The V gene is TRBV28, the J gene TRBJ1-1. The V gene's germline CDR1 is MDHEN and CDR2 SYDVKM. The CDR3 spans 16 residues. The CDR3 is CASTSPARAKYTEAFF.

V is TRBV7-9 and J is TRBJ2-7; TCRdb reports TRBD1, a call that lacks DNA to check it against. Germline V lookup: CDR1 SEHNR, CDR2 FQNEAQ (reference sequence). This CDR3 is built from 13 residues. The CDR3 is CASSLAQGYEQYF.

CDR3 residues: CASSDNPYEQYF. V usage is TRBV25-1 and J usage is TRBJ2-7. The CDR3 totals 12 residues. CDR1 is MGHDK, CDR2 SYGVNS, per germline.

The V call is TRBV20-1, the J call TRBJ2-7; the D gene TCRdb calls, TRBD1, cannot be checked with no DNA. Per germline, CDR1 DFQATT and CDR2 SNEGSKA (reference sequence). This CDR3 has 13 residues. Here the CDR3 reads CSAYRAIPHEQYF.